This entry lists 3 T cell receptor beta chains sequenced from one sample in a study of CD8+CD57+ T cells in acquired aplastic anemia. An expansion of CD8+CD57+ cells by flow cytometry had been shown in patients chosen for sequencing. Using genomic DNA as the template, TCR beta VDJ and CDR3 profiling was carried out. TCRdb analysed the reads with MiXCR anew, one entry per CDR3 protein. Of 200,000 to 300,000 distinct CDR3 sequences in the sample, approximately 82% are singletons; the top ten hold roughly two fifths. The specimen sequenced was sorted CD4+, CD8+, or CD8+CD57+ T cells (not recorded which) from PBMCs. Source of these receptors: a human donor with aplastic anemia.

The chain carries TRBV7-8 and TRBJ2-7; D may be TRBD2 (6 bases). Germline-derived CDR1 and CDR2 are SGHVS and FQNEAQ. Trimming took 2 bases from V and 1 from J, leaving 21 bases between them. The CDR3 totals 18 residues. CDR3 in DNA: TGTGCCAGCAGCTTACAGGGAGGTGCCGATGCGCTTTCCTACGAGCAGTACGTC. Translation: CASSLQGGADALSYEQYV.

The rearrangement joins TRBV7-9 to TRBJ1-2, with D possibly matching TRBD1 (5 bases). Trimming removed 4 bases at V and 5 bases at J, with 20 bases between. This CDR3 has 16 residues. The V gene's germline CDR1 is SEHNR and CDR2 FQNEAQ (reference sequence). The CDR3 loop is CASSYQRDDLVYGYTF. CDR3 coding DNA: TGTGCCAGCAGCTACCAGAGGGACGACCTCGTATATGGCTACACCTTC.

A word on this clonotype: One end of the junction fails to match germline, which may point to a read error. The gene calls are TRBV10-2 and TRBJ2-7, with TRBD2 as a possible D gene (6 bases). In germline, CDR1 is WSHSY, CDR2 SAAADI. The CDR3 has 15 amino acids. The CDR3 nucleotides read TGTGCCAGTAGTAGGATTAACGGAGGGTTAGATGAGCAGTACTTC. It encodes CASSRINGGLDEQYF.